One sample yielded the 12 T cell receptor beta chains listed below, sequenced in a study of blood T cell repertoires in COVID-19. Profiling relied on immunoSEQ multiplex PCR, and the TCRdb table lists in-frame clones only, not all of them. The sample includes approximately 140,000 clones, 84% of them seen just once. What was sequenced was PBMCs or T cells enriched from blood (not recorded which). The receptors were sampled from a woman between 45 and 60 years old with acute COVID-19.

The chain joins TRBV27 to TRBJ2-7; TRBD2 agrees at 10 bases. Germline CDR1 is MNHEY and CDR2 is SMNVEV (reference sequence). The CDR3 sequence is 15 residues long. V lost 5 bases and J lost 7; bases outside the gene matches: 11. The CDR3 spells CASSPLAGDDGEQYF. DNA for the CDR3: TGTGCCAGCAGTCCTCTAGCGGGAGATGATGGGGAGCAGTACTTC.

The genes are TRBV6-2 or TRBV6-3 and TRBJ2-7; TRBD2 might be the D (5 bases). V was trimmed by 6 bases and J by 6 bases, leaving 15 bases between them. The CDR3 runs 13 residues. The germline V gene encodes CDR1 MNHEY and CDR2 SVGEGT. The CDR3 sequence: CASSEDFLAEQYF. The CDR3 bases are TGTGCCAGCAGCGAGGACTTTTTGGCCGAGCAGTACTTC.

This clone was recorded many times. This sequence joins TRBV27 and TRBJ2-3; TRBD2 agrees at 12 bases. The CDR3 consists of 15 residues. V trimming: 6 bases; J trimming: 5 bases; junction bases outside the gene matches: 6. Germline V gene sequence: CDR1 MNHEY, CDR2 SMNVEV (reference sequence). The CDR3 DNA is TGTGCCAGCAGCCGGACTAGCGGGATCGGAGATACGCAGTATTTT. Amino acid sequence: CASSRTSGIGDTQYF.

V usage is TRBV14 and J usage is TRBJ1-2; 8 nucleotides match TRBD1. The J segment lost 6 bases and the V segment lost 1 base, leaving 13 bases of the junction unmatched. Germline V gene data show CDR1 as SGHDN and CDR2 as FVKESK. CDR3 length: 17 residues. CDR3 amino acids: CASSQGGEQGVLDGYTF. CDR3 sequence (DNA): TGTGCCAGCAGCCAAGGAGGAGAACAGGGGGTTCTTGATGGCTACACCTTC. Supplemented by reference TRBV14 and TRBJ1-2, the full variable domain reads EAGVTQFPSHSVIEKGQTVTLRCDPISGHDNLYWYRRVMGKEIKFLLHFVKESKQDESGMPNNRFLAERTGGTYSTLKVQPAELEDSGVYFCASSQGGEQGVLDGYTFGSGTRLTVV.

V gene TRBV5-4 combines with J gene TRBJ2-1, with D tentatively TRBD1 (5 bases). The CDR3 is 14 amino acids. Trimming took 2 bases from V and 5 from J, leaving 11 bases between them. Germline V gene sequence: CDR1 SGHNT, CDR2 YYREEE (reference sequence). The CDR3 reads CASSLMGLNNEQFF. In DNA, the CDR3 is TGTGCCAGCAGCTTAATGGGGCTCAACAATGAGCAGTTCTTC.

This chain links TRBV4-1 with TRBJ1-6; TRBD1 might be the D (5 bases). V was trimmed by 3 bases and J by 7 bases, leaving 16 bases between them. Per germline, CDR1 MGHRA and CDR2 YSYEKL. This CDR3 comprises 16 residues. CDR3 nucleotide sequence: TGCGCCAGCAGCCACTTGTCTGGGGGGGGAAATTCACCCCTCCACTTT. It codes for CASSHLSGGGNSPLHF.

The chain combines TRBV9 with TRBJ2-7; D is uncertain. Between the trimmed V and J ends, which lost 7 bases and 6 bases, there was a span of 11 bases. This CDR3 contains 11 residues. Germline values: CDR1 SGDLS, CDR2 YYNGEE. The CDR3, as DNA: TGTGCCAGCGGCAACAACCGCGAGCAGTACTTC. The encoded protein is CASGNNREQYF.

The chain links TRBV19 to TRBJ2-1; 10 nucleotides align to TRBD2. The CDR3 is made up of 16 amino acids. Germline V gene data show CDR1 as LNHDA and CDR2 as SQIVND (reference sequence). The ends lost 4 bases at V and 7 bases at J; junction bases unmatched: 10. The CDR3 loop is CASSNKGASGSNEQFF. The CDR3 nucleotides read TGTGCCAGTAGTAACAAGGGGGCTAGCGGGAGTAATGAGCAGTTCTTC. The full variable domain, completed using reference TRBV19 and TRBJ2-1, is DGGITQSPKYLFRKEGQNVTLSCEQNLNHDAMYWYRQDPGQGLRLIYYSQIVNDFQKGDIAEGYSVSREKKESFPLTVTSAQKNPTAFYLCASSNKGASGSNEQFFGPGTRLTVL.

The V gene is TRBV28, the J gene TRBJ1-6; D is uncertain. The ends were cut back, 7 bases at V and 6 bases at J, with 13 bases in the middle. The CDR3 sequence is 14 residues long. Per the germline V gene, CDR1 is MDHEN and CDR2 is SYDVKM. The CDR3 bases are TGTGCCAGCAACCCAAGAGGTTCTAATTCACCCCTCCACTTT. Amino acid sequence: CASNPRGSNSPLHF.

The rearrangement joins TRBV2 to TRBJ2-3, with 9 bases identical to TRBD2. J lost 4 bases, V lost 11 bases, and 10 bases had no gene match. CDR1 and CDR2 (germline): SNHLY, FYNNEI. The CDR3 is made up of 14 amino acids. DNA for the CDR3: TGTGCCTCCCGCCAGCGGGGGGTCTCAGATACGCAGTATTTT. Translating it yields CASRQRGVSDTQYF.

The chain carries TRBV30 and TRBJ2-5, with 7 bases aligning to TRBD2. Germline V gene data show CDR1 as GTSNPN and CDR2 as SVGIG (reference sequence). CDR3 length: 13 residues. The trim removed 1 base at V and 4 bases at J, leaving 3 bases unmatched. Here the CDR3 DNA reads TGTGCCTGGAGTGGGGGGGGTCCAGAGACCCAGTACTTC. It specifies CAWSGGGPETQYF.

The chain links TRBV12-3 or TRBV12-4 to TRBJ1-1; 8 bases map to TRBD1. The CDR3 runs to 13 residues. V was clipped by 5 bases and J by 2 bases; unmatched bases: 1. The CDR3 DNA reads TGTGCCAGCAGTGGACAGGGTAACACTGAAGCTTTCTTT. It yields the protein CASSGQGNTEAFF.